This T cell receptor (beta chain) originates from a study of vaccination effects on CD4 cells after COVID-19. About this clone: The antigen remains undetermined.

Study-wide results and caveats: Convalescent patients in the study were few, and early post-infection timepoints were absent.

Peptide-pool stimulation followed by sequencing identified expanded antigen-specific CD4+ clonotypes in the ViraFEST assay. With more than 9 days of culture completed, CD4+ T cells were isolated. Each person got two doses of an mRNA SARS-CoV-2 vaccine, BNT162b2 or mRNA-1273. Nucleocapsid antibodies stayed negative before and after vaccination, showing no earlier SARS-CoV-2 infection. IL-2 medium supplanted half the medium on days 3 and 7. Libraries were prepared by immunoSEQ multiplex PCR; TCRdb keeps only in-frame clonotypes and omits some of them. The sample holds about 66,000 clones, under 85% seen once. Between the trimmed V and J ends, which lost 2 bases and 2 bases, there was a span of 24 bases. This CDR3 comprises 19 residues. The germline gives CDR1 KGHSH, CDR2 LQKENI.

The TCR comes from a human donor who received a COVID-19 vaccine. The material sequenced was CD4+ T cells from PBMCs cultured with HCoV-OC43 spike peptides, taken after COVID-19 vaccination. Subset in this sample: HCoV-OC43 spike overlapping peptide pool stimulation. This sequence joins TRBV18 and TRBJ1-2; tentative D call: TRBD1 (5 bases). The chain's CDR3 is CASSPGSGTAVRVNYGYTF. For the CDR3, the DNA is TGTGCCAGCTCACCAGGTTCCGGGACCGCTGTCCGGGTGAACTATGGCTACACCTTC.